The sequence of this T cell receptor beta chain was determined in a study of response to subunit inactivated influenza vaccine. Findings and caveats of the study: Only a handful of new T cells, the authors suggested, are recruited with each seasonal influenza vaccination.

Germline V lookup: CDR1 DFQATT, CDR2 SNEGSKA (reference sequence). This CDR3 has 12 residues. Germline trimming cut 6 bases from V and 2 bases from J; bases unmatched to any gene: 3. One entry per CDR3 protein, called by TCRdb with MiXCR from the RT-PCR reads. The data show more than 700,000 distinct CDR3 sequences, over 20% seen once. This clonotype has just a few counts. The target antigen is unknown. This chain connects TRBV20-1 to TRBJ2-7, with 8 bases fitting TRBD1. The sequencing used PBMCs from blood, collected around 5 days after vaccination. This TCR came from a man aged 50 to 60 who received an inactivated influenza vaccine. CDR3 DNA: TGCAGTGCCTGGGACAGGCCCTACGAGCAGTACTTC. Protein: CSAWDRPYEQYF.